The present T cell receptor (beta chain) was sequenced within a study of shared clonotypes between healthy human individuals. Generated by immunoSEQ multiplex PCR, the TCRdb table keeps only in-frame clones and is missing some. The repertoire holds approximately 640,000 clones, with roughly 78% as singletons. Notes on the study in general: Generation of non-shared clonotypes was less probable than generation of clonotypes shared by all four donors.

This clone was detected ten times or more. Antigen specificity is unknown. The length of the CDR3 is 11 residues. The germline gives CDR1 SQVTM, CDR2 ANQGSEA. The receptor's source is a woman between 25 and 40 years old in good health. Sequencing input: memory CD4+ T cells sorted from blood. Subset here: CD45RA-negative fraction. The chain uses TRBV29-1 and TRBJ2-5, with 7 nucleotides matching TRBD2. The J call may not be correct, given that the DNA end is closer to TRBJ2-7. DNA of the CDR3: TGCAGCGTCTGGGAGGGAAACGAGCAGTACTTC. Its protein product is CSVWEGNEQYF.